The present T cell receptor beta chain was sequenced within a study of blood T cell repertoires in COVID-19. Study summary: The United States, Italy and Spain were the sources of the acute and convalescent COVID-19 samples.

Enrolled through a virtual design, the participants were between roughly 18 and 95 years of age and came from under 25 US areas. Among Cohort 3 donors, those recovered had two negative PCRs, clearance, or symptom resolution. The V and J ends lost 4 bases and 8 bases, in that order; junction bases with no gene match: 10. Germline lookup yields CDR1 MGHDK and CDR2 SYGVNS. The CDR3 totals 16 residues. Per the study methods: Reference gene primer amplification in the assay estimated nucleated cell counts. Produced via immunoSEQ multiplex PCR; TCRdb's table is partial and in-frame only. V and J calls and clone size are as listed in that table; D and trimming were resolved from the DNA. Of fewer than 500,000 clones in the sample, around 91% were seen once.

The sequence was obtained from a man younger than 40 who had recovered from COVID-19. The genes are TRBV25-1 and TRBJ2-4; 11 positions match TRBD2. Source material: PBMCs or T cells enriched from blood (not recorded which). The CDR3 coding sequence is TGTGCCAGCAGTGTGGCACTAGCGGGAGCTGGGGACATTCAGTACTTC. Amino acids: CASSVALAGAGDIQYF.